The source of this TCR beta chain is a study of cytomegalovirus exposure and HLA in healthy donors. Whole-study findings and limits: The number of N-insertions in an Asian-associated ancestry cluster was reportedly below the roughly 620-donor mean in a later analysis. Most likely, a cluster of highly shared sequence variants arose as a sequencing artifact. The listing of 150 to 200 TCR beta chains classed them as cytomegalovirus-associated.

13 Jbeta primers and 60 Vbeta primers were used for the PCR. Sequencing used immunoSEQ multiplex PCR; TCRdb keeps in-frame clones, though not all of them. The data contain tens of thousands of clones, roughly 86% of them singletons. Concerning this clone itself: Its specificity is not known.

Material: PBMCs. This clonotype originated in a woman aged 18-30 years in good health and CMV-seropositive.

CDR3 in DNA: TGTGCCAGCTCATGGGAGAATCAGCCCCAGCATTTT. This gives the protein CASSWENQPQHF. The chain is built from TRBV18 and TRBJ1-5; D is uncertain. Germline values: CDR1 KGHSH, CDR2 LQKENI. The CDR3 is 12 residues long. Trimming took 5 bases from V and 4 from J, leaving 6 bases between them. The full variable domain, in which reference TRBV18 and TRBJ1-5 provide the parts outside the CDR3, is NAGVMQNPRHLVRRRGQEARLRCSPMKGHSHVYWYRQLPEEGLKFMVYLQKENIIDESGMPKERFSAEFPKEGPSILRIQQVVRGDSAAYFCASSWENQPQHFGDGTRLSIL.